Listed here are 16 T cell receptor beta chains from one sample, sequenced in a study of cytomegalovirus exposure and HLA in healthy donors. TCRdb's copy holds only in-frame clones and misses some; the assay was immunoSEQ multiplex PCR. This table has 100,000 to 150,000 clones, about nine tenths appearing once. Sequencing used PBMCs. Receptors originate from a man aged 18 to 29 in good health and CMV-seronegative.

The chain uses TRBV15 and TRBJ2-7; no clear D. The CDR3 extends over 14 amino acids. Between the trimmed V and J ends, which lost 0 bases and 3 bases, there was a span of 9 bases. Germline V gene lookup returns CDR1 LNHNV and CDR2 YYDKDF (reference sequence). The CDR3 is CATSREGNRYEQYF. DNA of the CDR3: TGTGCCACCAGCAGAGAGGGCAACCGCTACGAGCAGTACTTC. Together with reference TRBV15 and TRBJ2-7, the CDR3 gives the full variable domain: DAMVIQNPRYQVTQFGKPVTLSCSQTLNHNVMYWYQQKSSQAPKLLFHYYDKDFNNEADTPDNFQSRRPNTSFCFLDIRSPGLGDTAMYLCATSREGNRYEQYFGPGTRLTVT.

The chain combines TRBV5-1 with TRBJ2-1; TRBD1 is a possible D gene (6 bases). The CDR3 sequence is 15 residues long. V lost 2 bases, J lost 6 bases, and 15 bases lay in between. The germline V gene has CDR1 SGHRS and CDR2 YFSETQ. CDR3 region: CASSFVGGGVNEQFF. DNA for the CDR3: TGCGCCAGCAGCTTCGTTGGGGGCGGTGTCAATGAGCAGTTCTTC.

The chain is built from TRBV10-3 and TRBJ1-2, with D perhaps TRBD1 (6 bases). Trimming pared 4 bases from V and 4 bases from J, leaving 7 bases between. There are 12 residues in the CDR3. From germline, CDR1 is ENHRY and CDR2 SYGVKD. The CDR3 DNA sequence: TGTGCCATCAGTGGCAGGGGCTATGGCTACACCTTC. Residues: CAISGRGYGYTF.

V gene TRBV5-1 combines with J gene TRBJ2-7; 8 nucleotides align to TRBD1. The CDR3 runs to 14 residues. Per the germline V gene, CDR1 is SGHRS and CDR2 is YFSETQ. Trimming cost V 4 bases and J 3 bases; bases outside gene matches: 6. CDR3 loop: CASSPRTGNYEQYF. CDR3 nucleotides: TGCGCCAGCAGCCCTAGGACAGGGAACTACGAGCAGTACTTC.

This sequence joins TRBV11-2 and TRBJ2-5, with TRBD1 matching 10 bases. Losses at the gene ends were 6 bases for V and 5 bases for J; bases not matched to a gene: 15. The CDR3 has 17 amino acids. Per germline, CDR1 SGHAT and CDR2 FQNNGV. CDR3 loop: CASSQRVGQGIGETQYF. CDR3 DNA sequence: TGTGCCAGCAGTCAAAGGGTGGGACAGGGGATTGGGGAGACCCAGTACTTC.

This sequence joins TRBV6-1 and TRBJ2-1, with 11 bases lining up with TRBD2. In germline, CDR1 is MNHNS, CDR2 SASEGT. This CDR3 region has 17 residues. Trimming took 3 bases from V and 4 from J; bases not matched to a gene: 8. CDR3 in DNA: TGTGCCAGCAGTGACCGACTAGCGGGACAAAAATACAATGAGCAGTTCTTC. It yields the protein CASSDRLAGQKYNEQFF.

The chain couples TRBV15 to TRBJ2-3; maybe TRBD1 (6 bases). This CDR3 comprises 18 residues. V gave up 1 base and J gave up 2 bases, with 19 bases separating them. Germline V gives CDR1 LNHNV, CDR2 YYDKDF (reference sequence). The CDR3 protein is CATSRGGQELSITDTQYF. CDR3 DNA: TGTGCCACCAGCAGAGGGGGGCAGGAGCTTTCTATCACAGATACGCAGTATTTT. Using reference TRBV15 and TRBJ2-3 for the parts outside the CDR3, the full variable domain is DAMVIQNPRYQVTQFGKPVTLSCSQTLNHNVMYWYQQKSSQAPKLLFHYYDKDFNNEADTPDNFQSRRPNTSFCFLDIRSPGLGDTAMYLCATSRGGQELSITDTQYFGPGTRLTVL.

The chain joins TRBV5-6 to TRBJ1-1; the D is unclear. V lost 4 bases, J lost 2 bases, and 12 bases lay in between. The CDR3 contains 14 residues. Germline V gives CDR1 SGHDT, CDR2 YYEEEE. CDR3 sequence (DNA): TGTGCCAGCAGCCAAGGAGAGTATAACACTGAAGCTTTCTTT. Its protein is CASSQGEYNTEAFF.

The chain couples TRBV6-5 to TRBJ1-1; D gene uncertain. Trimming left V 3 bases short and J 5 bases short, with 10 bases between. Germline CDR1 reads MNHEY; CDR2 reads SVGAGI. The CDR3 loop spans 13 amino acids. CDR3: CASSYDGVTEAFF. The CDR3 nucleotides are TGTGCCAGCAGTTATGACGGGGTGACTGAAGCTTTCTTT.

V and J are TRBV5-5 and TRBJ2-2, with TRBD1 matching 7 bases. V was clipped by 4 bases and J by 2 bases; unmatched bases: 5. The CDR3 sequence is 15 residues long. Germline-derived CDR1 and CDR2 are SGHKS and YYEKEE (reference sequence). The chain's CDR3 is CASSRGQVNTGELFF. The CDR3 nucleotides read TGTGCCAGCAGCCGAGGACAGGTCAACACCGGGGAGCTGTTTTTT.

This clone has only one observation. The chain is built from TRBV18 and TRBJ1-2, with TRBD1 identical over 9 bases. The CDR3 has 15 residues. CDR1 is KGHSH and CDR2 is LQKENI in the germline V gene. V dropped 4 bases and J dropped 8; count of bases not matched to a gene: 11. CDR3 residues: CASSHIEDRGEGYTF. CDR3 bases: TGTGCCAGCTCACACATCGAGGACAGGGGAGAGGGCTACACCTTC.

The chain links TRBV19 to TRBJ2-1; 7 nucleotides agree with TRBD1. Germline assignment: CDR1 LNHDA and CDR2 SQIVND (reference sequence). The CDR3 consists of 16 residues. The junction had 10 bases not matched to a gene; V was cut back by 4 bases and J by 4 bases. DNA for the CDR3: TGTGCCAGTAGTAGACGGGGTTCAGGGGGTTACAATGAGCAGTTCTTC. This translates into CASSRRGSGGYNEQFF.

The CDR3 region has the DNA TGTGCCAGCACCAGGGACAGGGGGGACACCGGGGAGCTGTTTTTT. It codes for CASTRDRGDTGELFF. The V and J genes are TRBV6-6 and TRBJ2-2, with 11 bases that match TRBD1. Trimming cost V 7 bases and J 3 bases; bases outside gene matches: 4. Germline lookup yields CDR1 MNHNY and CDR2 SVGAGI (reference sequence). This CDR3 spans 15 amino acids.

V is TRBV5-1 and J is TRBJ2-7, with 7 bases matching TRBD1. The CDR3 is 16 amino acids. After removal of 1 base from V and 2 bases from J, the junction contained 9 bases not matched to a gene. The germline gives CDR1 SGHRS, CDR2 YFSETQ. The CDR3 spells CASSLSTGIRTYEQYF. DNA for the CDR3: TGCGCCAGCAGCTTGTCGACAGGGATTCGGACCTACGAGCAGTACTTC.

The V and J genes are TRBV7-6 and TRBJ2-1; 7 nucleotides line up with TRBD2. The CDR3 extends over 16 amino acids. V was clipped by 2 bases and J by 2 bases; unmatched bases: 6. From germline, CDR1 is SGHVS and CDR2 FNYEAQ. The CDR3 protein is CASSLFGLGTYNEQFF. CDR3 DNA sequence: TGTGCCAGCAGCTTATTTGGACTAGGTACCTACAATGAGCAGTTCTTC. The complete variable domain, with remaining parts taken from reference TRBV7-6 and TRBJ2-1, reads GAGVSQSPRYKVTKRGQDVALRCDPISGHVSLYWYRQALGQGPEFLTYFNYEAQQDKSGLPNDRFSAERPEGSISTLTIQRTEQRDSAMYRCASSLFGLGTYNEQFFGPGTRLTVL.

V gene TRBV5-5 combines with J gene TRBJ2-7, with 7 nucleotides matching TRBD1. V was clipped by 4 bases and J by 0 bases; unmatched bases: 7. The CDR3 contains 15 residues. Germline values: CDR1 SGHKS, CDR2 YYEKEE (reference sequence). The DNA for the CDR3 is TGTGCCAGCAGCATCGGACAGGTGAGCTCCTACGAGCAGTACTTC. Its protein product is CASSIGQVSSYEQYF.